This T cell receptor (beta chain) was retrieved from a study of blood T cells in healthy people across ages. CDR1 is DFQATT, CDR2 SNEGSKA, per germline (reference sequence). V was pared by 4 bases and J by 2 bases, with 16 bases between. CDR3 length: 15 amino acids. Combining a sample-barcoded 5' primer with a J-beta primer mix, a second PCR ran for 7 to 11 cycles. TCRdb re-called the 5' RACE reads through MiXCR, storing one row per CDR3 protein. This sample has hundreds of thousands of distinct CDR3 sequences, with approximately 52% found just once. What was sequenced was blood. The chain joins TRBV20-1 to TRBJ2-3; D uncertain. This TCR came from a woman of 80 years or more in good health. CDR3 sequence reads: CSAISSPSDTDTQYF. The CDR3 nucleotides read TGCAGTGCTATATCGAGCCCCAGCGACACAGATACGCAGTATTTT.